This entry is about one TCR beta chain. No cognate antigen has been identified for it. No qualities accompany the bases; no much larger clone lies one base away. These data belong to a study of T cells in localized non-small cell lung cancer (dated by TCRdb to about 2020). In the study overall: The study examined T cell repertoires in hundreds of patients with early-stage NSCLC and compared tumors with uninvolved tumor-adjacent lungs. The cohort was made up of around 220 treatment-naive NSCLC patients whose localized lung tumors had been resected. NSCLC patients had a mean age of roughly 69 years, and around 130 were male and some 98 female. What the study reported, not specific to this receptor: Because of the exploratory design, TCR variables were selected using unadjusted p-values without false-discovery rate correction. Because multi-region sequencing of the tumors was not done, intratumor heterogeneity could not be ruled out. A median of approximately 62 of the top 100 tumor clones turned up in the paired uninvolved adjacent lung, and roughly 30 of those clones also ranked among the top 100 of that same adjacent lung. Longer overall survival was associated with higher T cell density in blood, whereas shorter survival was associated with higher clonality in adjacent lung. Uninvolved tumor-adjacent lung showed the highest T cell clonality, higher than tumor, which suggests more focused antigenic responses in the uninvolved tumor-adjacent lung.

At diagnosis, tumor, uninvolved tumor-adjacent lung and peripheral blood were collected and then preserved as a mix of FFPE and fresh-frozen material. For TCR repertoire profiling, the blood samples were analyzed as peripheral blood mononuclear cells. Including the terminal cysteine and phenylalanine, the CDR3 comprises 16 residues. The DNA shown is the 48-base CDR3, in frame from base 1. The V and J ends are trimmed by 4 bases and 0 bases, leaving 15 bases between them. From a lookup of the germline V gene, CDR1 and CDR2 are MNHEY and SVGAGI. The immunoSEQ Assay was used to sequence TCR beta CDR3 regions from DNA. Per the authors' processing: To compute T cell density, TCR beta template counts were normalized to usable DNA, which was estimated by amplifying housekeeping genes. The preseqR package was used to estimate richness by extrapolating to 400,000 templates for PBMC samples and to 120,000 templates for tissue samples. Clonality was defined as one minus Pielou's evenness. Tissue-enriched TCRs were identified through differential abundance testing performed on productive amino-acid clonotypes, with a minimum total count of 5 and an alpha of 0.1. The Jaccard Index and the Morisita Overlap Index were used to quantify repertoire overlap between compartments. GLIPH clustered TCR beta CDR3s with public tetramer-defined viral CDR3s; viral motifs required at least three viral sequences plus V-gene enrichment. What TCRdb holds here is the immuneACCESS table cut down to in-frame rearrangements. Part of the clones is not present; checked against another copy, under half of the missing clones reflect an unresolved V gene, and the others are unexplained. The V and J calls and clone size were taken over from that table, and D and trimming were inferred from the DNA. This sample comprises 20,000 to 25,000 clones, around 90% of them detected only once. The ten largest account for 13% of the sample.

The source of this sequence is a male donor at least 60 years old with stage I lung adenocarcinoma. The sample in question was peripheral blood, obtained before any cancer treatment. In this chain, TRBV6-5 is recombined with TRBJ1-1; the D gene is unclear. The CDR3 region reads CASSFLPIGMNTEAFF. The sequenced DNA: TGTGCCAGCAGTTTTCTCCCAATCGGGATGAACACTGAAGCTTTCTTT.